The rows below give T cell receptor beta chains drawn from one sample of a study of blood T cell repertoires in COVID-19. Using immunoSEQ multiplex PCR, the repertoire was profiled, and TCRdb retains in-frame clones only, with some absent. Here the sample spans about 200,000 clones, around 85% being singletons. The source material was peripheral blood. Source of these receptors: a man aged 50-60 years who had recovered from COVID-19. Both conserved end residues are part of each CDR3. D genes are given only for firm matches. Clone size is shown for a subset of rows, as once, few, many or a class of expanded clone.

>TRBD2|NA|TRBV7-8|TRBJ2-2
CASSPLAGSGTGELFF
TGTGCCAGCAGCCCCCTAGCGGGATCGGGCACCGGGGAGCTGTTTTTT
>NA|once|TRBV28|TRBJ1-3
CASSWEGEPSGNTIYF
TGTGCCAGCAGTTGGGAAGGGGAACCCTCTGGAAACACCATATATTTT
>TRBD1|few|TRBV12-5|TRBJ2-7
CASGLVPPTGGVYEQYF
TGTGCTAGTGGTTTGGTACCGCCGACAGGGGGAGTCTACGAGCAGTACTTC
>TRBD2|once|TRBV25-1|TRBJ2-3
CASSLAGGTDTQYF
TGTGCCAGCAGTCTAGCGGGAGGCACAGATACGCAGTATTTT
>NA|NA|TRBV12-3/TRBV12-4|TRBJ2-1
CASSLEEGELQFF
TGTGCCAGCAGTTTAGAGGAGGGAGAACTGCAGTTCTTC
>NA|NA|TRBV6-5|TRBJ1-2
CASSLRGSYGYTF
TGTGCCAGCAGCCTGCGAGGATCTTATGGCTACACCTTC
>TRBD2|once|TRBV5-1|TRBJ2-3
CASRIGLAGVTDTQYF
TGCGCCAGCAGAATTGGACTAGCGGGAGTCACAGATACGCAGTATTTT
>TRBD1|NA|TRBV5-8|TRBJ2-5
CASRENRGQETQYF
TGTGCCAGCAGGGAAAACAGGGGCCAAGAGACCCAGTACTTC
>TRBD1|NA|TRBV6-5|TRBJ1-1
CASSRTGPSLEAFF
TGTGCCAGCAGTCGGACAGGCCCTTCCCTTGAAGCTTTCTTT
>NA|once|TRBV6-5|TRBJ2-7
CASSSSAYSYEQYF
TGTGCCAGCAGCTCTAGCGCCTACTCCTACGAGCAGTACTTC
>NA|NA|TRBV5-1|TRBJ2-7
CASRLGLASSYEQYF
TGCGCCAGCAGGCTGGGGCTGGCGAGCTCCTACGAGCAGTACTTC
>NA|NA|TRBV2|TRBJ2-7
CASSFSAYEQYF
TGTGCCAGCAGCTTTAGCGCTTACGAGCAGTACTTC
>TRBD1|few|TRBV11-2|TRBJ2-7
CASSPGQGTYEQYF
TGTGCCAGCAGCCCGGGACAGGGAACCTACGAGCAGTACTTC
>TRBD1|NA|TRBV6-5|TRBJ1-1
CASSRDRDAEAFF
TGTGCCAGCAGCCGGGACAGGGACGCTGAAGCTTTCTTT
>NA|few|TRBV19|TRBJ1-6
CASSIVARENSPLHF
TGTGCCAGTAGTATCGTCGCTCGAGAGAATTCACCCCTCCACTTT
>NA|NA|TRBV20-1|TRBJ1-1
CSASWGRNTEAFF
TGCAGTGCTAGTTGGGGCAGGAACACTGAAGCTTTCTTT
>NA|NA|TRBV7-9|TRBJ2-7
CASSLLSTHAQYF
TGTGCCAGCAGCTTACTGTCGACTCACGCGCAGTACTTC
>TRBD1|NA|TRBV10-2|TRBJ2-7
CASRSSGTVYEQYF
TGCGCCAGCAGAAGTTCCGGGACAGTCTACGAGCAGTACTTC
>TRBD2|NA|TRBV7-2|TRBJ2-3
CASSRGLAASTDTQYF
TGTGCCAGCAGCCGCGGGCTAGCGGCTAGCACAGATACGCAGTATTTT
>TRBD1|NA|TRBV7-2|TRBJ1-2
CASSPAAGGQGRYGYTF
TGTGCCAGCAGTCCCGCCGCTGGGGGACAGGGAAGGTATGGCTACACCTTC
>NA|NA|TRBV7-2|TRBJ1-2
CASSLSEVGGYTF
TGTGCCAGCAGCTTATCGGAGGTGGGAGGCTACACCTTC
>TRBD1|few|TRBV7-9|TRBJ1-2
CASSYRGQGAGGYTF
TGTGCCAGCAGCTATCGGGGACAGGGGGCGGGTGGCTACACCTTC
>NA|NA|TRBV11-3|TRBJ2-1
CASSLDQRRDEQFF
TGTGCCAGCAGCTTAGATCAACGGCGGGATGAGCAGTTCTTC
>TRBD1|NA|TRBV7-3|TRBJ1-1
CASSETTGGVEAFF
TGTGCCAGCAGCGAGACGACAGGGGGAGTGGAAGCTTTCTTT
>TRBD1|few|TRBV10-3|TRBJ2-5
CAISVGGLGETQYF
TGTGCCATCAGTGTAGGGGGCCTTGGAGAGACCCAGTACTTC
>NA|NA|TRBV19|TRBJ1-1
CASRHRNVNTEAFF
TGTGCCAGTCGACACAGAAACGTAAACACTGAAGCTTTCTTT
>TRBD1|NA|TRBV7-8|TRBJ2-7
CASSAEQGRYEQYF
TGTGCCAGCAGCGCCGAACAGGGGCGCTACGAGCAGTACTTC
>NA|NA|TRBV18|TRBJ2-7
CASSPRTGSSYEQYF
TGTGCCAGCTCACCGAGAACAGGCAGCTCCTACGAGCAGTACTTC
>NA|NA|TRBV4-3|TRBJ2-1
CASSQWDSEQFF
TGCGCCAGCAGCCAATGGGACTCGGAGCAGTTCTTC
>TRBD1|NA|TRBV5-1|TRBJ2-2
CASSPSGQGSNTGELFF
TGCGCCAGCAGCCCATCCGGACAGGGCTCGAACACCGGGGAGCTGTTTTTT
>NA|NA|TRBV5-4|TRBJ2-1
CASSFNAGPYNEQFF
TGTGCCAGCAGCTTCAACGCGGGACCCTACAATGAGCAGTTCTTC
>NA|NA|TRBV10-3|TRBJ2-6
CAISESIRGANVLTF
TGTGCCATCAGTGAGTCAATTCGTGGGGCCAACGTCCTGACTTTC
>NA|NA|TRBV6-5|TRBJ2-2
CASSYGAATGELFF
TGTGCCAGCAGTTACGGGGCAGCTACCGGGGAGCTGTTTTTT
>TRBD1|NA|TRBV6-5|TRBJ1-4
CASSYSTGDNEKLFF
TGTGCCAGCAGTTACTCTACAGGGGATAATGAAAAACTGTTTTTT
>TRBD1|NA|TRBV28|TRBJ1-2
CASSTSGTVYGYTF
TGTGCCAGCAGTACCTCCGGGACAGTCTATGGCTACACCTTC
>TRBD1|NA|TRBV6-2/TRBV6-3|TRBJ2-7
CASSWTGGLYEQYF
TGTGCCAGCAGTTGGACAGGCGGGTTATACGAGCAGTACTTC
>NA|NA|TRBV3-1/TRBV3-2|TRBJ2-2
CASSLTHGAGELFF
TGTGCCAGCAGCCTTACGCACGGGGCCGGGGAGCTGTTTTTT
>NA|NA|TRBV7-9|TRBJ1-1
CASSLWQGGAFF
TGTGCCAGCAGCTTATGGCAGGGTGGCGCTTTCTTT
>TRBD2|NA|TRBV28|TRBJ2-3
CASSPATSGRTDTQYF
TGTGCCAGCAGTCCCGCGACTAGCGGGAGGACAGATACGCAGTATTTT
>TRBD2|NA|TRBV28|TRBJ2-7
CASSGRLAVSSYEQYF
TGTGCCAGCAGCGGCAGACTAGCGGTTAGCTCCTACGAGCAGTACTTC
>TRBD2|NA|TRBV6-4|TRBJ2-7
CASSPREGDEQYF
TGTGCCAGCAGTCCTCGGGAGGGGGACGAGCAGTACTTC
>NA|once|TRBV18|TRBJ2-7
CASSPDSHEQYF
TGTGCCAGCTCACCTGACTCTCACGAGCAGTACTTC
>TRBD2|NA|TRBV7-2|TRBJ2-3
CASSLSGGPADTQYF
TGTGCCAGCAGCTTATCGGGAGGGCCTGCAGATACGCAGTATTTT
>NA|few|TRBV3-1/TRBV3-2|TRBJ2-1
CASSSAETSYNEQFF
TGTGCCAGCAGCTCAGCGGAGACAAGCTACAATGAGCAGTTCTTC
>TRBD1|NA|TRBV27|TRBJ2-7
CASKDRVLDEQYF
TGTGCCAGCAAGGACAGGGTTTTAGACGAGCAGTACTTC
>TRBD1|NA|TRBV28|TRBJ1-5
CASSLWDRVNQPQHF
TGTGCCAGCAGTTTATGGGACAGGGTAAATCAGCCCCAGCATTTT